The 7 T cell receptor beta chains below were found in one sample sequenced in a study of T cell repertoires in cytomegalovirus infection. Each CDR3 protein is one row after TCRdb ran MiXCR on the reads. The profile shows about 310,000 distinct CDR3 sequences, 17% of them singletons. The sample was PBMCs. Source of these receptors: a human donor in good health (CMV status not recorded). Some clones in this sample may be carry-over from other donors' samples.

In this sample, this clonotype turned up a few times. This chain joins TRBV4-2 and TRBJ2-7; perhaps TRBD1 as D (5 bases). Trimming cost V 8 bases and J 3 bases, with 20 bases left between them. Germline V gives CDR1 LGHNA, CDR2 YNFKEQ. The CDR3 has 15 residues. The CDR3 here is CASGPRQGPGYEQYF. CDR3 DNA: TGTGCCAGCGGACCTCGCCAGGGCCCGGGCTACGAGCAGTACTTC.

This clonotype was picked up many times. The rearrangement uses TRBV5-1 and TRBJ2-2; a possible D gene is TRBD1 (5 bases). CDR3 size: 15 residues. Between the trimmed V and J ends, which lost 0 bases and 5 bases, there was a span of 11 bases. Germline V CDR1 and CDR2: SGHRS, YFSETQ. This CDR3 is CASSLVPRGTGELFF. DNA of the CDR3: TGCGCCAGCAGCTTGGTTCCAAGGGGAACCGGGGAGCTGTTTTTT.

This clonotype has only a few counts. The CDR3, as DNA: TGCAGTGCACTAGATAGCCCAGGACCCCATGGCTACACCTTC. It encodes CSALDSPGPHGYTF. This chain links TRBV20-1 with TRBJ1-2; D is unresolved. Germline V lookup: CDR1 DFQATT, CDR2 SNEGSKA (reference sequence). Trimming removed 6 bases from V and 6 bases from J, with 20 bases in between. This CDR3 is 14 amino acids long.

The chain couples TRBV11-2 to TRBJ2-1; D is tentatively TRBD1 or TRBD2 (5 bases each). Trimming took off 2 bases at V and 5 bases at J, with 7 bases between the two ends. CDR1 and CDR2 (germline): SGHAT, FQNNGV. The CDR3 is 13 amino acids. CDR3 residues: CASSLRDHNEQFF. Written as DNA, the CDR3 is TGTGCCAGCAGCTTACGGGACCACAATGAGCAGTTCTTC.

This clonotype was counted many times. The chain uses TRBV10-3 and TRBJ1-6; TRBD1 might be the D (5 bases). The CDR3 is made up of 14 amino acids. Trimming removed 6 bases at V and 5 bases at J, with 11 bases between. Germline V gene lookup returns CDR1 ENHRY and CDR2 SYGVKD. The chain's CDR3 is CAIRSPRDNSPLHF. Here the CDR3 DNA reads TGTGCCATCAGATCACCCAGGGATAATTCACCCCTCCACTTT.

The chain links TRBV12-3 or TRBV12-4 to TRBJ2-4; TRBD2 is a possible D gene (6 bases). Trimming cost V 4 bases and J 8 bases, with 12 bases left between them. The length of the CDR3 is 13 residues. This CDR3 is CASSWLRRDIQYF. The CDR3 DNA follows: TGTGCCAGCAGTTGGTTGCGGAGGGACATTCAGTACTTC.

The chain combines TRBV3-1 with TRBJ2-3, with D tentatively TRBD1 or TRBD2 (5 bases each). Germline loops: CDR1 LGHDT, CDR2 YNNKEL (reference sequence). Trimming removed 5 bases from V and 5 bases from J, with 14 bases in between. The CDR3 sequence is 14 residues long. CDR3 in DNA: TGTGCCAGCAGCTATGGGACGCCGGTAGATACGCAGTATTTT. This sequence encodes CASSYGTPVDTQYF.